Given below is one T cell receptor (beta chain) in context. After removal of 7 bases from V and 1 base from J, the junction contained 7 bases not matched to a gene. Germline loops: CDR1 SGHTA, CDR2 FQGNSA. The CDR3 covers 15 residues. Using its own MiXCR run on the 5' RACE reads, TCRdb lists one record per CDR3 protein. This table has fewer than 900,000 distinct CDR3 sequences, about 20% appearing once. This entry belongs to a study of identical twins. These data were likewise used in another study, on T cells expressing NK-cell markers. That paper states: CD3+CD56+NKG2C+, CD3+CD56+NKG2C- and CD3+CD56-NKG2C+ T cells, once sorted, supplied the TCR beta repertoires.

The specimen sequenced was PBMCs. The chain links TRBV7-2 to TRBJ2-1; TRBD2 matches at 7 bases. The source of this sequence is a young woman in good health. This CDR3 is CASNLLGGSYNEQFF. The CDR3 bases are TGTGCCAGCAACCTACTGGGAGGGTCCTACAATGAGCAGTTCTTC.